This record looks at one T cell receptor (beta chain) sequence and its context. CDR3 length: 14 amino acids. Germline V gene sequence: CDR1 MGHRA, CDR2 YSYEKL. Trimming removed 0 bases from V and 2 bases from J, with 7 bases in between. This sample was included in a study of control samples from healthy donors and cancer patients. The data were produced by immunoSEQ multiplex PCR, yet TCRdb's version contains in-frame clones alone and is incomplete. The sample has roughly 120,000 clones; 75% to 90% are singletons. The chain employs TRBV4-1 and TRBJ2-5, with D unresolved. This clonotype was obtained from a woman between 50 and 59 years old with colorectal cancer. Sequencing was performed on PBMCs. The chain's CDR3 is CASSQDFRQETQYF. The CDR3 DNA reads as TGCGCCAGCAGCCAAGATTTCAGGCAAGAGACCCAGTACTTC.